This TCR beta chain derives from a study of blood T cell repertoires in COVID-19 (dated by TCRdb to about 2020). General notes on the study: Samples covering the acute and convalescent phases of COVID-19 were provided by collaborators in the United States, Italy and Spain. The material from the prospective study consisted of cDNA or gDNA derived from T cells, B-cell-depleted T cells, or PBMCs. Deeply sampled blood TCRbeta repertoires from subjects exposed to, actively infected with, or recovered from COVID-19 were included in the dataset. The repertoires were released in a freely available public database intended as a resource for research on the immune response to SARS-CoV-2. The samples were drawn from the first 160 participants of the ongoing ImmuneRACE study and from under 1,500 subjects provided by 6 global collaborators. The sample metadata nearly always contained a de-identified subject ID, COVID-19 status, age in years and sex. HLA class I and class II types, where available, came from metadata supplied by the sample provider rather than from assay-based typing. The paper as a whole reports these results and caveats: How much clinical and demographic metadata was included differed by source and by participant, and the metadata was provided uncurated.

CDR1 and CDR2 are read off the germline V gene as SGHTS and YDEGEE. Reading from cysteine to phenylalanine, the CDR3 counts 15 amino acids. Kept here is only the CDR3 DNA, which spans 45 bases and is read in frame from base 1. V was cut back by 1 base and J by 1 base, leaving a gap of 6 bases between them. Regarding this clone: Its antigen is unknown. Base-call qualities are not available, and no considerably larger clone is one nucleotide away.

The immunoSEQ Assay, a bias-controlled multiplex PCR, was used to amplify TCRbeta CDR3 regions from genomic DNA. The original pipeline was this. The number of nucleated cells in each sample was estimated from the amplification of reference gene primers within the assay. Sequence reads were collapsed and filtered to measure the absolute abundance of every unique TCRbeta CDR3 rearrangement. For each sample, productive Simpson clonality was calculated as the square root of Simpson's diversity index over productive rearrangements. Imported from immuneACCESS, the table was reduced by TCRdb to in-frame sequences with V and J called. These copies leave out some clones; in studies compared against another copy, an unresolved V gene accounts for under half, and the cause of the remainder is not known. Clone size and the V and J calls come from that table; the DNA yielded D and trimming. Here the sample has some 220,000 clones; 75% to 90% occur a single time. About 4% of the sample is in the top ten clones.

Participants in the prospective study were enrolled through a virtual design, were aged about 18 to 90 years, and lived in roughly 25 United States geographic areas. In the prospective study, participants were assigned to cohorts based on the clinical history participants reported in a screening survey and a study questionnaire. In the prospective study, mobile phlebotomists collected whole blood, serum and a nasopharyngeal or oropharyngeal swab from each participant. Additional blood draws and questionnaires over an approximately two-month period could optionally be provided by prospective study participants. Prospective study blood samples were shipped either frozen or at room temperature before DNA extraction.

The sequence was obtained from a woman in her thirties or forties with acute COVID-19. The material sequenced was PBMCs or T cells enriched from blood (not recorded which). The rearranged chain carries TRBV5-8 and TRBJ1-6; there is no confident call for the D gene. The CDR3 corresponds to CASSLPGSYNSPLHF. In nucleotide form, the sequence is TGTGCCAGCAGCTTGCCAGGATCCTATAATTCACCCCTCCACTTT.